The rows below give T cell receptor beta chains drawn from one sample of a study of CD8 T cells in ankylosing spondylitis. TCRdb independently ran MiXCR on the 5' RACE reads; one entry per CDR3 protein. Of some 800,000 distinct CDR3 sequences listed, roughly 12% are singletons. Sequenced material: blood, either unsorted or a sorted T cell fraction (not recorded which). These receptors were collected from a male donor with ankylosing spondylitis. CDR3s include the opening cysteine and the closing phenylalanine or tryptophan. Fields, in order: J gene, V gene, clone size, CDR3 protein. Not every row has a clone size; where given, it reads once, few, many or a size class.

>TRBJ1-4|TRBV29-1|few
CSVLESENEKLFF
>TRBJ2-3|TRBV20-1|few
CSARDPLDGLTDTQYF
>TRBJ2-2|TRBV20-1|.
CSARDRLAGNTGELFF
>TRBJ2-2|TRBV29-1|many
CSVVIGQTNTGELFF
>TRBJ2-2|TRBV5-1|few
CASSLTSGAGFTGELFF
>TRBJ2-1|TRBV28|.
CASILGAGGPYNEQFF
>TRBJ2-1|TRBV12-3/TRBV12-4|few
CASSYLYEQFF
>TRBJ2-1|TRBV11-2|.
CASSFVVAGLSSYNEQFF
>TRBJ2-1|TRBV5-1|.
CASSVGGGYDNEQFF
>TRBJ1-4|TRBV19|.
CASSRGTVKFF
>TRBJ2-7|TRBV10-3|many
CAISGSHSGNEQYF
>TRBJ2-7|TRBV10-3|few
CAISESMFGRERYEQYF
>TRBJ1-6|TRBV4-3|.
CASSQIRDTIPLDSPLHF
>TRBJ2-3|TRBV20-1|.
CSANHNPTDTQYF
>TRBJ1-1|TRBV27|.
CASSFKGGGTEAFF
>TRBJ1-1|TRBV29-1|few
CSVDRGFGMNTEAFF
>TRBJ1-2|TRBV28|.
CASSRQGSLYGYTF
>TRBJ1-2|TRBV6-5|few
CASSYSTGGKHNYGYTF
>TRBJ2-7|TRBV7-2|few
CASSLLRDGRGYEQYF
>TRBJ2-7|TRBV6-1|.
CASSPPTAVYEQYF
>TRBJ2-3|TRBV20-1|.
CSARVQDRVPDTQYF
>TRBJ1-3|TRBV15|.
CATSRYMGGSGNTIYF
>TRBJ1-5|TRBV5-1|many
CASSLGGLSGPQHF
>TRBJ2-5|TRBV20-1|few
CSAPVTGEETQYF
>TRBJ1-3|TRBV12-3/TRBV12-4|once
CASSLETHSSGNTIYF
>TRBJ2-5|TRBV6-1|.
CASRSEGRETQYF
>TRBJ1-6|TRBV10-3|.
CAISEQPPEIYNSPLHF
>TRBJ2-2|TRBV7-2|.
CASSPGPPGNTGELFF
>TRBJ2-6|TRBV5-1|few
CASSFEVGKGATGANVLTF
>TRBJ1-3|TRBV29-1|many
CSVDRGQVDTIYF
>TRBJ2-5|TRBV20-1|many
CSARPNRGWYQETQYF
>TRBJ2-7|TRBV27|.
CASNEIGEQYF
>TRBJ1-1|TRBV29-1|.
CSISRGIAEAFF
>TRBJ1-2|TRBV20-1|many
CSARMGGYHYGYTF
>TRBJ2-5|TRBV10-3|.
CAISELTGQETQYF
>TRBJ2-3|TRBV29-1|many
CSARPTWSSTDTQYF
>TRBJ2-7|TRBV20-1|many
CSALDRARRYEQYF
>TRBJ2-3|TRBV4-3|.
CASSLKRGTDTQYF
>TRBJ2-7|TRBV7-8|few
CASSPQRTVGYEQYF
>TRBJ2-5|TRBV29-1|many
CSVKQLQETQYF
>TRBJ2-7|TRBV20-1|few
CSAQRTVSYEQYF
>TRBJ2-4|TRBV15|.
CATSRDWGFQYF
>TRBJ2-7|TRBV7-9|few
CASSARTGPAYEQYF
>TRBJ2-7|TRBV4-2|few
CASSQGQIEQYF
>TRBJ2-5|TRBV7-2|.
CASSLVATGVYEETQYF
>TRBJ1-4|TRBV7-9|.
CASSPRGQTTNEKLFF
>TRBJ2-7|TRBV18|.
CASSPLSFGLSYEQYF
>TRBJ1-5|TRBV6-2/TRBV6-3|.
CATLDGLKGLNQPQHF
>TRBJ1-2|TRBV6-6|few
CASLFRLYGYTF
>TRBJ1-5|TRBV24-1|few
CATSETGPTQDQPQHF
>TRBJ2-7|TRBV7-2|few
CASRPLGPGEQYF
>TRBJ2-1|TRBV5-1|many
CASSLPSGRAGEQFF